This TCR beta chain appears in the sequencing data of a study of blood T cells in healthy people across ages (dated by TCRdb to the mid-2010s). Study-level background: In model experiments, template switching captured about one uniquely barcoded TCR beta cDNA molecule for every two T cells. Using deep sequencing normalized with unique cDNA molecular identifiers, the study measured how TCR beta repertoire diversity changes with age. The study analyzed two additional independent replicas of 1 million unique cDNA reads from the same blood draw for two donors, one aged 18 to 30 and one aged 80 or older. Four age groups were formed from the donors: young (average approximately 15 years), middle-aged (just under 40), aged (over 55) and long-lived (less than 85).

The approximately 41 donors, aged about 6 to 90 years, were systemically healthy Caucasian individuals from Russia. Each donor gave ten milliliters of peripheral blood, collected into EDTA-treated Vacutainer tubes. PBMCs were isolated by Ficoll-Paque density-gradient centrifugation, with at least 7 million obtained per sample. Total RNA, at least 6 micrograms per sample, was extracted from PBMCs with Trizol reagent. For every donor, flow cytometry on a PBMC aliquot measured the percentage of naive CD45RAhigh/CD27high T cells. This clonotype was detected a few times. No antigen is known for it. No base quality information exists; no much larger clone differs at one position. Trimming removed 2 bases from V and 3 bases from J, leaving 14 bases between the germline ends. The CDR3 runs 15 amino acids, cysteine and phenylalanine included. The only DNA kept is the CDR3, 45 bases in frame from the first base. Via the germline V gene, CDR1 is SGHTA and CDR2 FQGNSA.

Paper-wide results and their limitations: Estimates of total diversity from one million sequenced T cells were regarded as lower bounds and underestimates. Because profiling used bulk unsorted PBMCs, naive and antigen-experienced compartments could not be compared conclusively. Observed TCR beta diversity correlated strongly with the percentage of naive T cells measured by flow cytometry. Compared with the aged group, the long-lived group had more naive CD4+ T cells, fewer expanded clones and increased TCR diversity, suggesting age selection. The CMV infection status of donors was not known, potentially confounding age-related changes in expanded clonotypes. As age increased, observed TCR beta diversity per million T cells dropped in a roughly linear way, and a significant reduction was already evident by age 40.

Libraries were built with 5' RACE. The run used an Illumina HiSeq 2500. The second PCR ran for about 6 to 11 cycles and used a J-beta primer mix along with a sample-barcoded 5' primer. A unique molecular identifier was introduced onto each TCR beta cDNA molecule by a template-switch 5' adaptor carrying 12 random nucleotides. Each sample yielded at least 3 million CDR3-containing paired-end reads. First-strand cDNA synthesis was performed from all RNA using the Mint cDNA synthesis kit, with priming by a TRBC-specific oligonucleotide. Following uracil-DNA glycosylase treatment, all cDNA underwent a first 18-cycle PCR with the universal primers M1SS and BC2_uni_R. Per the authors' processing: Each sample was normalized by randomly selecting 1 million high-quality reads, each carrying a distinct molecular identifier. Reads sharing molecular identifiers were discarded rather than binned into consensus sequences. CDR3 identification, clonotype clustering and error correction used MiTCR with a Q25 quality threshold and the strictest error-elimination algorithm. A nonparametric unseen species model with Euler transformation was used to estimate lower-bound total TCR beta diversity. The raw public data were reprocessed by TCRdb itself: fastp quality trimming at Q25, MiXCR clonotype calling, in-frame beta chains only. Records with the same CDR3 protein are collapsed into one entry carrying the most frequent genes and DNA. TCRdb assigned the V and J calls; the authors' analysis was not used. The sample table records around 1,000,000 distinct CDR3 sequences; roughly 24% of these occur just once. Approximately 0.7% of the sample goes to the ten largest clones.

These same data were also listed under a study on T cells of mothers and their children. That second report states: Donors were nine systemically healthy Caucasian individuals: three mothers and their six children. cDNA synthesis used all of the extracted RNA, with 1.5 ug of RNA in each 15 ul reaction. In the second PCR, the M1S primer introduced both the sample barcodes and 2-4 random nucleotides. Each mother yielded over 8.5 million TCR beta CDR3 reads and each child roughly 3.1 million reads. Thymic selection similarly shapes TCR recombination output in related and unrelated pairs, with minor effect from inherited differences. Normalized repertoire overlap was always found to be slightly, but never significantly, higher in related mother-child pairs than in unrelated mother-child pairs. No persistent microchimeric T cell clones were found, with a detection sensitivity of approximately 110 clones per million clonotypes. To look for features that set related mother-child pairs apart from unrelated individuals, the researchers ran deep NGS to compare the TCR beta repertoires of mothers and children. The mean age was roughly 36 +/- 4 years for the mothers and around 11 +/- 4 years for the children. After adapter ligation was performed with NEBNext reagents, the libraries were sequenced on an Illumina HiSeq 2000 with 100+100 nt paired-end reads. Mother and child libraries were prepared a month apart and sequenced in separate runs to prevent cross-contamination. Each donor had between about 450,000 and 2,200,000 distinct TCR beta clonotypes identified. Naive TCR beta clonotypes were estimated from low-frequency clonotypes matched to each donor's FACS-determined naive share, without sorting.

Rearrangement joined TRBV7-2 to TRBJ2-7; the best D guess is TRBD1, with 6 bases matching. The sequencing input was blood. The clonotype was recovered from a girl aged 2 to 9 in good health. The DNA reads as follows: TGTGCCAGCAGCTTACCAGGGGCTCGTTACTACGAGCAGTACTTC. It specifies CASSLPGARYYEQYF. Reference TRBV7-2 and TRBJ2-7 proteins supply the regions before and after the CDR3; the full variable domain is: GAGVSQSPSNKVTEKGKDVELRCDPISGHTALYWYRQSLGQGLEFLIYFQGNSAPDKSGLPSDRFSAERTGGSVSTLTIQRTQQEDSAVYLCASSLPGARYYEQYFGPGTRLTVT.